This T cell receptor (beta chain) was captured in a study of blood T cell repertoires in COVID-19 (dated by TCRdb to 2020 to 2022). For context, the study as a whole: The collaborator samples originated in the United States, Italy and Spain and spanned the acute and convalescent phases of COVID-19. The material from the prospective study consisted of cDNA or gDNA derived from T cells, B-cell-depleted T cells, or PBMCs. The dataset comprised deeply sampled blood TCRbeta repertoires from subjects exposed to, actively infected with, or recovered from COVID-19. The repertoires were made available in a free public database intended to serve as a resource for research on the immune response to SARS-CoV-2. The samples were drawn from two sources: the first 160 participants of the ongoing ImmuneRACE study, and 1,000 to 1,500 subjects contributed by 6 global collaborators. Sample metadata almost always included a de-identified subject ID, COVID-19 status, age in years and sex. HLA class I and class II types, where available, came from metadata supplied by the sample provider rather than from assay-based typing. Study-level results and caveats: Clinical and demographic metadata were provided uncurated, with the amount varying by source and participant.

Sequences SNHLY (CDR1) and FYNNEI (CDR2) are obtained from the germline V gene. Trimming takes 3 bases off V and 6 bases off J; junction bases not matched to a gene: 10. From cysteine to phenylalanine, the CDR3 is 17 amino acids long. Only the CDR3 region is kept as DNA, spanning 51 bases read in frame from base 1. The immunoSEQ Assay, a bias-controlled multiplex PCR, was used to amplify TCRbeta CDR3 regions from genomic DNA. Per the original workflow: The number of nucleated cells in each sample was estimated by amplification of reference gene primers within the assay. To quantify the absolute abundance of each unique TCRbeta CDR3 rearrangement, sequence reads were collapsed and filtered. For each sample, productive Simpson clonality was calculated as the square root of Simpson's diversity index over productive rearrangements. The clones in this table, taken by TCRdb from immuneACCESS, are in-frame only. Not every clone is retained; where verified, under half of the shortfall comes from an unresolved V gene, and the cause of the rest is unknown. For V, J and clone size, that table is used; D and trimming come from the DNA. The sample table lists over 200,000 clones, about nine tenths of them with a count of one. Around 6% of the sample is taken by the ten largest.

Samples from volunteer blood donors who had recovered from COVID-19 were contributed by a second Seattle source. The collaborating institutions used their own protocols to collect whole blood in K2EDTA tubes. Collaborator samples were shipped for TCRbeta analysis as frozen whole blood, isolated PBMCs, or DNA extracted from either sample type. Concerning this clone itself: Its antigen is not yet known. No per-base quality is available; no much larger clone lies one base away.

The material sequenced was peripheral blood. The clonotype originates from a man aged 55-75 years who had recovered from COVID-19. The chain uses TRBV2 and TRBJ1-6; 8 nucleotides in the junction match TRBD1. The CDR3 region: CASSEEVRGLGNSPLHF. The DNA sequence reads TGTGCCAGCAGTGAGGAAGTCAGGGGGCTAGGTAATTCACCCCTCCACTTT.